The present T cell receptor beta chain was sequenced within a study of cytomegalovirus exposure and HLA in healthy donors. Whole-study context: An analysis done earlier identified about 100 million unique TCR beta sequences from approximately 180 million T cells.

Study-wide findings and caveats: In a later analysis, parvovirus B19, influenza, CMV and Epstein-Barr virus appeared linked to several top co-occurrence clusters. The authors later found TCR association rates varying by HLA locus, with DRB1 most and HLA-C fewest.

Notes on this clone: The antigen is undetermined.

Primers for the PCR totalled 60 Vbeta and 13 Jbeta. Assay: immunoSEQ multiplex PCR; the TCRdb copy retains only in-frame clones and omits some. The sample yields some 33,000 clones, around 60% seen once. The TCR comes from a man in his fifties in good health and CMV-seropositive. Sequencing input: PBMCs.

The CDR3 is CASRHRDRGPDTQYF. The CDR3 region has the DNA TGTGCCAGCAGACACCGGGACAGGGGACCAGATACGCAGTATTTT. This sequence joins TRBV6-1 and TRBJ2-3; 10 nucleotides agree with TRBD1. Losses at the gene ends were 6 bases for V and 4 bases for J; bases not matched to a gene: 7. Germline CDR1 and CDR2: MNHNS and SASEGT. CDR3 size: 15 residues.